The present T cell receptor beta chain was sequenced within a study of glioma-infiltrating T cells after dendritic cell vaccination. V was clipped by 6 bases and J by 4 bases; unmatched bases: 6. Germline V gene data show CDR1 as SQVTM and CDR2 as ANQGSEA. The CDR3 consists of 14 residues. Using immunoSEQ multiplex PCR, the repertoire was profiled, and TCRdb retains in-frame clones only, with some absent. Of some 100,000 clones listed, about 80% are singletons. Blood PBMC samples: pre-vaccination, two weeks post third vaccination, and at tumor progression. This receptor was obtained from a human donor with glioblastoma. The specimen was blood, collected before dendritic cell vaccination. The chain uses TRBV29-1 and TRBJ2-3; TRBD1 aligns across 11 bases. The CDR3 loop is CSVPLGQGADTQYF. As DNA, the CDR3 is TGCAGCGTCCCCTTGGGACAGGGGGCAGATACGCAGTATTTT.